This TCR beta chain was sequenced for a study of radiation and T cells in renal cell carcinoma (dated by TCRdb to 2019 to 2021). Concerning the study at large: In total, some 52 samples underwent TCR beta sequencing: some 25 tumors plus 27 peripheral blood samples. A total of approximately 4 million unique CDR3 nucleotide sequences, encoding around 2.7 million unique CDR3 amino acid sequences, were found across all 55 or so samples. General conclusions and limits of the study: A greater number of dominant CDR3 motifs was detected in irradiated tumors than in control tumors, and a larger share of the repertoire was occupied by these motifs in irradiated tumors than in control tumors. With a single-armed trial design, the study had no way to address how radiation dose or scheduling affects the TCR repertoire. Higher TCR clonality was observed in irradiated tumors than in controls, with an average of roughly 54% of the repertoire accounted for by the top 100 clonotypes, compared with roughly 45% in nephrectomy-only tumors. Because only small tumor regions of approximately 0.91 g were available, intratumoral heterogeneity was not captured.

Measured from the cysteine to the phenylalanine, the CDR3 is 13 residues long. Only the CDR3 DNA is retained, 39 bases long and in frame from the first base. Clipping removes 6 bases from V and 4 bases from J, with 8 as the unmatched junction base count. Taken from the germline V gene, the CDR1 and CDR2 loops are SQVTM and ANQGSEA. TCR beta libraries were generated from genomic DNA with the immunoSEQ kit, following the manufacturer's recommendations. To prepare the libraries, a first multiplex PCR with proprietary primers was run, followed by a second PCR that added unique barcodes, and a bead cleanup was done after each round. Each sample batch included a kit-provided positive control reaction and a negative control reaction. The final libraries underwent checking on an Agilent 4200 TapeStation D1000 ScreenTape, volumetric pooling, and quantification by qPCR. Sequencing ran on an Illumina NextSeq500 with a MidOutput 150-cycle cartridge, using 156 Read1 and 15 Index1 cycles with kit custom primers. The pooled library was loaded at around 1 pM with about 21% PhiX control spiked in. Concerning the study's data processing: The vendor-processed data were analyzed in R, and a clonotype was defined as all T cells that share the same CDR3 nucleotide sequence. For clone abundance analyses, frequencies were normalized to the 10,000 most abundant clones per sample. Public T cell clones, which averaged fewer than five per sample, were excluded before analysis. ImmunoMap was used for dominant motif analysis with the PAM10 matrix, a gap penalty of 30, and a homology threshold of 0.3, and any motif reaching a cumulative frequency of at least 0.01 was considered dominant. The table was pulled from immuneACCESS by TCRdb, which kept in-frame rearrangements only. Such tables lose some clones; where checked, under half of the loss comes from unresolved V genes, and the rest has no known cause. The V and J calls and clone size were taken over from that table, and D and trimming were inferred from the DNA. This sample comprises roughly 21,000 clones, roughly half of them detected only once. The top ten clones comprise about 20% of the sample.

According to the study, the label for this sample's time point signals: tumor resected at nephrectomy. What this sample's treatment or condition label stands for: treatment-naive control, cytoreductive nephrectomy. For controls, tumors were taken from treatment-naive renal cell carcinoma patients who had cytoreductive nephrectomy with no radiation beforehand. All patients had renal cell carcinoma with clear cell pathology. Control tumors used for TCR sequencing were obtained from a handful of females and some twelve males (median age approximately 50 years, range roughly 35 to 85) and were resected from about 2010 to 2014. Tumors were mechanically dissociated, digested with collagenase/hyaluronidase at 37 °C, processed in gentleMACS C tubes, and stored in liquid nitrogen. Genomic DNA for TCR sequencing was prepared using the QIAamp DNA Blood Mini Kit (Qiagen). The analyses included just those samples that passed every quality control check.

This clone was counted once. This receptor's antigen is unknown. There are no base qualities to consult, and no much larger clone falls within one base. This clonotype originated in a human donor with renal cell carcinoma. The sequence is built from TRBV29-1 and TRBJ2-5; 7 bases in between match TRBD1. The starting material was tumor tissue, obtained from a patient whose treatment was nephrectomy without radiotherapy. The CDR3 has the sequence CSVSHRGGETQYF. The DNA sequence is as follows: TGCAGCGTGTCCCACAGGGGCGGAGAGACCCAGTACTTC.